The clone carrying this T cell receptor (beta chain) has a handful of counts. Germline V gives CDR1 SGHTA, CDR2 FQGNSA. The CDR3 extends over 13 amino acids. V dropped 2 bases and J dropped 3 bases, with 5 bases sitting between them. This sample stems from a study of T cell changes during pregnancy in multiple sclerosis. Sequencing was performed with immunoSEQ multiplex PCR; in TCRdb, only in-frame clones are kept and a portion is missing. Altogether roughly 49,000 clones are present, approximately 92% being singletons, with the ten largest covering around 1%. The chain is built from TRBV7-2 and TRBJ1-5; D is unresolved. The material was peripheral blood, obtained after pregnancy. The source is a female donor with multiple sclerosis, enrolled in a pregnancy study. CDR3 region: CASSLLDNQPQHF. The CDR3 region has the DNA TGTGCCAGCAGCTTATTAGACAATCAGCCCCAGCATTTT.